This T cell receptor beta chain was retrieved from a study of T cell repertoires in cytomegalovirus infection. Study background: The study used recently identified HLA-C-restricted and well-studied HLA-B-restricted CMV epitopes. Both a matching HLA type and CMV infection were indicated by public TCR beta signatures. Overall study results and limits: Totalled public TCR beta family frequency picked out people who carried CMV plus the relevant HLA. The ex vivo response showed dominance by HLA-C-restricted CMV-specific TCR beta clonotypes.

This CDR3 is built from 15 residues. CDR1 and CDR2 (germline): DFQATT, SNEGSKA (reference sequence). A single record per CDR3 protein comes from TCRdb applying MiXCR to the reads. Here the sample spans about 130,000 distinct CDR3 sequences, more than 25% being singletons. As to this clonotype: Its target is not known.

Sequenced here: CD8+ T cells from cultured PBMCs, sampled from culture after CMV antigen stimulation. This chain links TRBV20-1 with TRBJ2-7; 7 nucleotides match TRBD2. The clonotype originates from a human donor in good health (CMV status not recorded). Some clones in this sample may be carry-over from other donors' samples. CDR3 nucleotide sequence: TGCAGGACCAGGGACTATCGGGGACCCTTAGACGAGCAGTACTTC. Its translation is CRTRDYRGPLDEQYF.